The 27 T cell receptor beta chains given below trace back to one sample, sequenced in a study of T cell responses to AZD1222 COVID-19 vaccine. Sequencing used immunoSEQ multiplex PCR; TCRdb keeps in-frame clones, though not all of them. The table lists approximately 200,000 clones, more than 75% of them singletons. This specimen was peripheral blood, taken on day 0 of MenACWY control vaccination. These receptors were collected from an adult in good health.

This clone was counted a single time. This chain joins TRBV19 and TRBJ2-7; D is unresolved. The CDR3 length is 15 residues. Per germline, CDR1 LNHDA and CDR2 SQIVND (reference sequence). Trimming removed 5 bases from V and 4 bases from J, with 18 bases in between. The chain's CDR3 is CASSAGPPTSYEQYF. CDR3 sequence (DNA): TGTGCCAGTAGTGCTGGACCGCCGACAAGTTACGAGCAGTACTTC.

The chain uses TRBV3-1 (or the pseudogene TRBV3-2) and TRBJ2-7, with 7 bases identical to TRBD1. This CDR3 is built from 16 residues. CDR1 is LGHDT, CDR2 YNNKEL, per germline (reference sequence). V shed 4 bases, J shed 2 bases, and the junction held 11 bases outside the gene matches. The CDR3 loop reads CASSLKYRQGTYEQYF. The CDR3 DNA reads TGTGCCAGCAGCCTAAAATACCGACAGGGAACCTACGAGCAGTACTTC.

The CDR3 DNA sequence: TGTGCCAGCTTGAACAGTTTCACAGATACGCAGTATTTT. The encoded protein is CASLNSFTDTQYF. This chain connects TRBV2 to TRBJ2-3; D ambiguous. This CDR3 spans 13 amino acids. CDR1 and CDR2 (germline): SNHLY, FYNNEI. The ends were cut back, 8 bases at V and 2 bases at J, with 11 bases in the middle.

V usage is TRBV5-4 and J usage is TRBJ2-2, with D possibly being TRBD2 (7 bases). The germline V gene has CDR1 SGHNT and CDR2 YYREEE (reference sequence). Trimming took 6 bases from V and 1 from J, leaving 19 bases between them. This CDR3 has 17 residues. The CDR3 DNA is TGTGCCAGCACCCCGGACGGGGGGCGCGGGAACACCGGGGAGCTGTTTTTT. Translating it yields CASTPDGGRGNTGELFF.

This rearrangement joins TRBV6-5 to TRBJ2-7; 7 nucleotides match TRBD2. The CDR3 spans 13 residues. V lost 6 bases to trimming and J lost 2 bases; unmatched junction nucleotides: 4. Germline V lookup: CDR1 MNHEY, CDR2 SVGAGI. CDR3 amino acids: CASRGGIPYEQYF. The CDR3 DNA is TGTGCCAGCAGGGGGGGGATTCCCTACGAGCAGTACTTC.

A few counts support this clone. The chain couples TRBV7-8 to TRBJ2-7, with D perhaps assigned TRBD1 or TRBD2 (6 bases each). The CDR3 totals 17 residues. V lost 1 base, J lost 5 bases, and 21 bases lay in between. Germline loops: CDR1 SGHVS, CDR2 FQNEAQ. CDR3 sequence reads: CASSLGGAGMITHEQYF. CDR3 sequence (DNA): TGTGCCAGCAGCTTAGGGGGGGCGGGAATGATCACCCACGAGCAGTACTTC.

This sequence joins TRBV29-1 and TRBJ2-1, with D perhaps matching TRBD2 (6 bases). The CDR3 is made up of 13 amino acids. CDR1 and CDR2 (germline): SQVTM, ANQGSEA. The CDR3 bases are TGCACCCTATTGACCCACGCGGGGAACGAGCAGTTCTTC. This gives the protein CTLLTHAGNEQFF.

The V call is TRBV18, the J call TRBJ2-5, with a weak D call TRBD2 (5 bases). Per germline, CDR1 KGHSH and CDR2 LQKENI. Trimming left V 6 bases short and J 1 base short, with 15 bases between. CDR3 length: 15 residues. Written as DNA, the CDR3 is TGTGCCAGCTCGAGGGAGTCACGGTTCCAAGAGACCCAGTACTTC. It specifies CASSRESRFQETQYF.

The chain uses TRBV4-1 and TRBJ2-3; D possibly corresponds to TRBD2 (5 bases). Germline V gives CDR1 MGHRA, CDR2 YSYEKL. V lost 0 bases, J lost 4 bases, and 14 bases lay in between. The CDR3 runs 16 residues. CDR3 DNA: TGCGCCAGCAGCCAAGAGAAAGCGGATGGCGCAGATACGCAGTATTTT. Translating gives CASSQEKADGADTQYF.

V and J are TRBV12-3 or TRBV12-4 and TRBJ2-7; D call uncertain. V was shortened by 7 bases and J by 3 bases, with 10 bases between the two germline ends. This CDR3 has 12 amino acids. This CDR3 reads CASKETYYEQYF. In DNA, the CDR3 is TGTGCCAGCAAGGAGACCTACTACGAGCAGTACTTC.

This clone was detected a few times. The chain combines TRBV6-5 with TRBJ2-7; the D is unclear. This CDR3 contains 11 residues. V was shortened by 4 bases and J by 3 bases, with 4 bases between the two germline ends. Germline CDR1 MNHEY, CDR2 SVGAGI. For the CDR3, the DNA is TGTGCCAGCAGTTTCGTCTACGAGCAGTACTTC. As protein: CASSFVYEQYF.

Written as DNA, the CDR3 is TGTGCCAGCAGTGAATTCTATGAGCAGTTCTTC. Translating it yields CASSEFYEQFF. The J gene is TRBJ2-1, the V gene TRBV25-1, with D uncertain. CDR1 MGHDK and CDR2 SYGVNS come from the germline V gene. The CDR3 is 11 amino acids. V dropped 1 base and J dropped 8 bases, with 3 bases sitting between them.

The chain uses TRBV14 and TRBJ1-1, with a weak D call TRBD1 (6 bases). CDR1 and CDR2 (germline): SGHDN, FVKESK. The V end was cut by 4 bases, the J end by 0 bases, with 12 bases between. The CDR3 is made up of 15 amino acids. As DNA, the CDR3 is TGTGCCAGCAGCCGAATCACAGGGCTGAACACTGAAGCTTTCTTT. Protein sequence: CASSRITGLNTEAFF.

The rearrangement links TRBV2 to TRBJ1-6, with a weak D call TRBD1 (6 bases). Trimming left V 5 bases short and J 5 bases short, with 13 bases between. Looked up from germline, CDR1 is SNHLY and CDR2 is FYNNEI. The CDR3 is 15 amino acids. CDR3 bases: TGTGCCAGCAGTCTGCGGACAGCGAATAATTCACCCCTCCACTTT. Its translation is CASSLRTANNSPLHF. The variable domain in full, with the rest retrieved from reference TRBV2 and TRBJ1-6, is EPEVTQTPSHQVTQMGQEVILRCVPISNHLYFYWYRQILGQKVEFLVSFYNNEISEKSEIFDDQFSVERPDGSNFTLKIRSTKLEDSAMYFCASSLRTANNSPLHFGNGTRLTVT.

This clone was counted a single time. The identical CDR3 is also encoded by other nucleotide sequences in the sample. CDR3 amino acids: CASSSLGYYGYTF. As DNA, the CDR3 is TGTGCCAGCAGCTCCCTAGGCTACTATGGCTACACCTTC. J is TRBJ1-2 and V is TRBV28; D is ambiguous. CDR1 MDHEN and CDR2 SYDVKM come from the germline V gene. Trimming took 6 bases from V and 3 from J, leaving 11 bases between them. This CDR3 is built from 13 residues.

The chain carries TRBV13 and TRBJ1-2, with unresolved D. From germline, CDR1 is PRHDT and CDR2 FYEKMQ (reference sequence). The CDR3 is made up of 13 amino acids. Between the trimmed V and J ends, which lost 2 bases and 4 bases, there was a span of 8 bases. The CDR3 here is CASSLTQSYGYTF. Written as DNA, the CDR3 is TGTGCCAGCAGCTTAACACAGAGCTATGGCTACACCTTC. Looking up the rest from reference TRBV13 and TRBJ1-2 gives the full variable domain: AAGVIQSPRHLIKEKRETATLKCYPIPRHDTVYWYQQGPGQDPQFLISFYEKMQSDKGSIPDRFSAQQFSDYHSELNMSSLELGDSALYFCASSLTQSYGYTFGSGTRLTVV.

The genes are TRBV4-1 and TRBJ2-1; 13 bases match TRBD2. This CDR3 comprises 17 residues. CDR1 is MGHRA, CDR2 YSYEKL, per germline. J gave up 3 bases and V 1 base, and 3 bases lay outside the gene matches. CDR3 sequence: CASSQGLAGGLYNEQFF. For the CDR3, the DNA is TGCGCCAGCAGCCAAGGACTAGCGGGAGGCCTCTACAATGAGCAGTTCTTC.

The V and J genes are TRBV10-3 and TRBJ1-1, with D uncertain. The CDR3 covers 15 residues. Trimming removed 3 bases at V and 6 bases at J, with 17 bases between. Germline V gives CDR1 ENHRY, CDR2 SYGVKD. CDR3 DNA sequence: TGTGCCATCAGTGATGGACCTAGCAAGCCGTCTGAAGCTTTCTTT. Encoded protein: CAISDGPSKPSEAFF.

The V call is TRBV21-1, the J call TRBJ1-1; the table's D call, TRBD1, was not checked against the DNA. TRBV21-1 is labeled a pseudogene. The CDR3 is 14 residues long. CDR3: CASRIDRSNTEAFF. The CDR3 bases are TGTGCCAGCAGGATAGACAGGTCGAACACTGAAGCTTTCTTT.

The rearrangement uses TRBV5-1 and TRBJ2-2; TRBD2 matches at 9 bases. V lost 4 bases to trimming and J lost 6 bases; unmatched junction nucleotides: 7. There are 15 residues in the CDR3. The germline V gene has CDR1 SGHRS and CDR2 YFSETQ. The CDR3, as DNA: TGCGCCAGCAGCGTTGGACTAGCGTTGGCCGGGGAGCTGTTTTTT. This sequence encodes CASSVGLALAGELFF. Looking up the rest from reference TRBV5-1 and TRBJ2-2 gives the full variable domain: KAGVTQTPRYLIKTRGQQVTLSCSPISGHRSVSWYQQTPGQGLQFLFEYFSETQRNKGNFPGRFSGRQFSNSRSEMNVSTLELGDSALYLCASSVGLALAGELFFGEGSRLTVL.

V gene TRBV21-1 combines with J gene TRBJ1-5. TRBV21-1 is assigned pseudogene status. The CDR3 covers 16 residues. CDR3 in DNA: TGTGCCAGCAGCGCCCGTGGGTACGGGAGCAATCAGCCCCAGCATTTT. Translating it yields CASSARGYGSNQPQHF.

The CDR3 protein is CASSQGQGSQPQHF. The CDR3 DNA follows: TGTGCCAGCAGCCAGGGACAGGGCTCGCAGCCCCAGCATTTT. This chain uses TRBV4-2 with TRBJ1-5, with 9 bases lining up with TRBD1. The V gene's germline CDR1 is LGHNA and CDR2 YNFKEQ. The junction had 4 bases not matched to a gene; V was cut back by 3 bases and J by 7 bases. CDR3 length: 14 residues.

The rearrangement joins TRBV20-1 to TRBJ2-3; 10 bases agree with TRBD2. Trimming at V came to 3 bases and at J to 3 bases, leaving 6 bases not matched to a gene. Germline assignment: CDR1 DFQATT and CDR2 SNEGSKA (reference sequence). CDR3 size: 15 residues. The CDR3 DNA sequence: TGCAGTGCTAGTCTAGCGGGAGTTGGGACAGATACGCAGTATTTT. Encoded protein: CSASLAGVGTDTQYF.

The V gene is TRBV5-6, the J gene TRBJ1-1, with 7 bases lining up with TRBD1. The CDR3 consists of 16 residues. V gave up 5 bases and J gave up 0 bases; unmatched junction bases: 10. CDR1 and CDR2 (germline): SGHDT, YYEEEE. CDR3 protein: CASRNGVGGLNTEAFF. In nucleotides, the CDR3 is TGTGCCAGCAGGAACGGGGTAGGGGGCCTGAACACTGAAGCTTTCTTT.

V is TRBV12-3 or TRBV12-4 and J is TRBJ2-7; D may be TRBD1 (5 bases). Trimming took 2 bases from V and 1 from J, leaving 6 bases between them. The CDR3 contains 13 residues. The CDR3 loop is CASSLRGSYEQYF. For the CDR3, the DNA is TGTGCCAGCAGTTTAAGGGGATCCTACGAGCAGTACTTC.

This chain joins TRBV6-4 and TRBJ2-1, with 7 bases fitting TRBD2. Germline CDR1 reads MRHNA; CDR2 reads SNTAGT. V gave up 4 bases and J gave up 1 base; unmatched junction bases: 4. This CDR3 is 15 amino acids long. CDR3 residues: CASSVLAESYNEQFF. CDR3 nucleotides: TGTGCCAGCAGTGTCCTAGCGGAGTCCTACAATGAGCAGTTCTTC.

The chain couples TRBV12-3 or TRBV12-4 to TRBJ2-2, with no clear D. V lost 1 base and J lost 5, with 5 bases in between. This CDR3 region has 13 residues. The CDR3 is CASSLVGTGELFF. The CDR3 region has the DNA TGTGCCAGCAGTTTAGTGGGGACCGGGGAGCTGTTTTTT.